These 7 T cell receptor beta chains were sequenced from one sample in a study of identical twins. In TCRdb, the 5' RACE reads were re-called with MiXCR into one record per CDR3 protein. This table holds 400,000 to 550,000 distinct CDR3 sequences, approximately 22% found once. Another study also made use of these data, one on T cells expressing NK-cell markers.

Input material: CD4+ T cells sorted from blood. Source of these receptors: a woman aged 18-35 years in good health.

In this sample, this clonotype turned up a few times. The J gene is TRBJ2-1, the V gene TRBV29-1; tentatively, D is TRBD2 (6 bases). Germline CDR1 reads SQVTM; CDR2 reads ANQGSEA. With 6 bases removed from V and 9 bases from J, the gap between germline ends came to 18 bases. This CDR3 contains 13 residues. The CDR3, as DNA: TGCAGCGTGGGCCCCGGGACTTGGAGTGAGCAGTTCTTC. This sequence encodes CSVGPGTWSEQFF.

This clonotype was counted a few times. The chain couples TRBV12-3 or TRBV12-4 to TRBJ2-1; 9 bases align to TRBD2. J was trimmed by 6 bases and V by 5 bases; bases with no gene match: 5. CDR3 size: 14 residues. The CDR3 is CASSRGTSFNEQFF. The CDR3 DNA is TGTGCCAGCAGTCGAGGGACTAGCTTCAATGAGCAGTTCTTC.

The chain uses TRBV12-3 or TRBV12-4 and TRBJ1-2, with 7 bases that match TRBD1. V lost 6 bases, J lost 5 bases, and 6 bases stayed unmatched. CDR3 size: 13 residues. CDR3 nucleotide sequence: TGTGCCAGCAGCCACAGGGGTCGGTATGGCTACACCTTC. Encoded protein: CASSHRGRYGYTF.

The chain has TRBV18 and TRBJ1-4, with D unclear. CDR1 and CDR2 (germline): KGHSH, LQKENI. The CDR3 length is 15 residues. V lost 3 bases and J 2 bases, leaving 10 bases between the germline ends. As DNA, the CDR3 is TGTGCCAGCTCACCTAAGACGGCTACTAATGAAAAACTGTTTTTT. This sequence encodes CASSPKTATNEKLFF.

This clonotype was counted many times. The chain recombines TRBV24-1 with TRBJ2-1; TRBD2 matches 10 bases. In germline, CDR1 is KGHDR, CDR2 SFDVKD. The CDR3 totals 20 residues. After removal of 0 bases from V and 0 bases from J, the junction contained 10 bases not matched to a gene. The CDR3 nucleotides are TGTGCCACCAGTGATTTGGGCAGGGTGGCTAGCGGGAGCTCCTACAATGAGCAGTTCTTC. This gives the protein CATSDLGRVASGSSYNEQFF.

The rearrangement uses TRBV5-1 and TRBJ2-2; D not resolved. From germline, CDR1 is SGHRS and CDR2 YFSETQ. The CDR3 is made up of 13 amino acids. V was pared by 1 base and J by 6 bases, with 7 bases between. CDR3 DNA sequence: TGCGCCAGCAGCTTGCTCTATGCCGGGGAGCTGTTTTTT. Translating it yields CASSLLYAGELFF.

This clonotype was seen many times. This CDR3 is CASSLAGSGSEQFF. CDR3 DNA: TGTGCCAGCAGCTTGGCTGGTAGCGGTAGTGAGCAGTTCTTC. V gene TRBV5-4 combines with J gene TRBJ2-1; a weak D match, TRBD2 (6 bases). The CDR3 loop spans 14 amino acids. V gave up 0 bases and J gave up 9 bases, with 13 bases separating them. Looked up from germline, CDR1 is SGHNT and CDR2 is YYREEE (reference sequence).